The source of this T cell receptor (beta chain) is a study of cytotoxic CD8 clonotypes in ibrutinib-treated CLL. This CDR3 comprises 16 residues. Trimming removed 3 bases from V and 8 bases from J, with 20 bases in between. The germline CDR1 and CDR2 sequences are SGHTA and FQGNSA. From cryopreserved PBMCs came 1.5 to 2.5 micrograms of genomic DNA used for TCR beta libraries. The assay was immunoSEQ multiplex PCR, and TCRdb's table has in-frame clones only and misses some. The table shows fewer than 150,000 clones, with about 85% occurring only once. The specimen was PBMCs, collected after 24 months of ibrutinib treatment. V usage is TRBV7-2 and J usage is TRBJ1-3; D is possibly TRBD1 (5 bases). The receptor comes from a human donor with chronic lymphocytic leukemia. The CDR3, as DNA: TGTGCCAGCAGCTTGACGGGTCGGGACGGTAGGGACACCATATATTTT. The encoded protein is CASSLTGRDGRDTIYF.